A selection of T cell receptor beta chains follows, all from one sample in a study of Ad26.COV2.S vaccination and SARS-CoV-2 variants. Measured with immunoSEQ multiplex PCR; TCRdb has only the in-frame clones, and not every one. This table holds tens of thousands of clones, approximately 83% found once. Sequenced material: peripheral blood, taken after recovery from COVID-19. Every receptor here comes from a human donor who had recovered from COVID-19. CDR3s include the opening cysteine and the closing phenylalanine or tryptophan. The D gene is left open where the match is weak. Only some rows state a clone size, as once, few, many or a class for expanded clones.

J,V,size,D,CDR3,DNA
TRBJ1-1,TRBV12-5,once,NA,CASGLVRVWATGQLDTEAFF,TGTGCTAGTGGTTTGGTAAGGGTTTGGGCCACGGGGCAATTGGACACTGAAGCTTTCTTT
TRBJ2-1,TRBV9,once,TRBD2,CASSAWTSGSRAYNEQFF,TGTGCCAGCAGCGCATGGACTAGCGGGAGTCGGGCCTACAATGAGCAGTTCTTC
TRBJ2-7,TRBV5-6,few,NA,CASSWRGVSSYEQYF,TGTGCCAGCAGCTGGCGAGGGGTAAGCTCCTACGAGCAGTACTTC
TRBJ2-1,TRBV9,NA,TRBD2,CASSLLSGDYNEQFF,TGTGCCAGCAGCTTGTTGAGCGGGGACTACAATGAGCAGTTCTTC
TRBJ1-1,TRBV6-5,NA,NA,CASSAPPDREAFF,TGTGCCAGCAGCGCCCCTCCTGACAGAGAAGCTTTCTTT
TRBJ2-3,TRBV11-2,NA,NA,CASSPPRGPRHDTQYF,TGTGCCAGCAGCCCGCCCCGGGGGCCCCGACACGATACGCAGTATTTT
TRBJ2-1,TRBV6-5,NA,TRBD1,CASTMDRNNEQFF,TGTGCCAGCACTATGGACAGGAACAATGAGCAGTTCTTC
TRBJ1-6,TRBV7-9,NA,NA,CASSLAFRGSSYNSPLHF,TGTGCCAGCAGCTTAGCGTTTCGGGGGAGCTCCTATAATTCACCCCTCCACTTT
TRBJ2-5,TRBV5-6,NA,TRBD2,CASSPGLAEETQYF,TGTGCCAGCAGCCCGGGACTAGCGGAAGAGACCCAGTACTTC
TRBJ1-1,TRBV6-4,NA,NA,CASSEREGTEAFF,TGTGCCAGCAGTGAAAGGGAGGGCACTGAAGCTTTCTTT
TRBJ2-5,TRBV6-4,NA,NA,CASSDQRGETQYF,TGTGCCAGCAGTGACCAGCGCGGGGAGACCCAGTACTTC
TRBJ2-1,TRBV7-2,NA,NA,CASSPTLGLYNEQFF,TGTGCCAGCAGCCCAACCTTGGGACTCTACAATGAGCAGTTCTTC